This T cell receptor (beta chain) was captured in a study of blood T cells in healthy people across ages (dated by TCRdb to the mid-2010s). Background on the whole study: In model experiments, template switching captured about one uniquely barcoded TCR beta cDNA molecule for every two T cells. Age-related changes in TCR beta repertoire diversity were measured in the study by deep sequencing normalized with unique cDNA molecular identifiers. Four age groups were formed from the donors: young (average 16 years), middle-aged (more than 35), aged (approximately 60) and long-lived (less than 85). Donors of different ages were randomly distributed across sequencing lanes to avoid experimental bias. Two additional independent replicas of 1 million unique cDNA reads from the same blood draw were analyzed for two donors (one aged 18 to 29 and one aged 80 or older).

This clonotype was detected only a few times. Its recognized antigen is unknown. Per-base quality was not reported, and no clone a single base away is much larger than it. Results and caveats for the whole study, not just this receptor: Since profiling was done on bulk unsorted PBMCs, naive and antigen-experienced compartments could not be conclusively compared. Compared with the aged group, the long-lived group had more naive CD4+ T cells, fewer expanded clones and increased TCR diversity, a pattern suggesting age selection. There was a strong correlation between observed TCR beta diversity and the percentage of naive T cells measured by flow cytometry. As age increased, observed TCR beta diversity per million T cells dropped in a roughly linear way, and a significant reduction was already evident by age about 40. Because donor CMV infection status was unknown, age-related changes in expanded clonotypes were potentially confounded. Estimates of total diversity based on one million sequenced T cells were regarded as lower bounds and as underestimates.

Systemically healthy Caucasian individuals from Russia, some 40 in total and aged about 6 to 95 years, were included as donors. Each donor gave 9 to 10 milliliters of peripheral blood, collected into EDTA-treated Vacutainer tubes. Ficoll-Paque density-gradient centrifugation was used to isolate PBMCs, with at least 7 million per sample. Total RNA, at least 5 micrograms per sample, was extracted from PBMCs with Trizol reagent. Naive CD45RAhigh/CD27high T cell percentages were measured by flow cytometry on a PBMC aliquot from every donor. The CDR1 and CDR2 encoded by the germline V gene are SGDLS and YYNGEE. V loses 0 bases at its end and J loses 4 bases; junction bases beyond the gene matches: 2. Spanning cysteine to phenylalanine, the CDR3 consists of 15 amino acids. Only the CDR3 region is kept as DNA, spanning 45 bases read in frame from base 1. To prepare the library, 5' RACE was applied. Sequencing used an Illumina HiSeq 2500. A second PCR of roughly 7 to 11 cycles was performed with a sample-barcoded 5' primer and a J-beta primer mix. A template-switch 5' adaptor carrying 12 random nucleotides introduced a unique molecular identifier onto each TCR beta cDNA molecule. At least 3 million CDR3-containing paired-end reads were obtained from each sample. First-strand cDNA synthesis was performed from all RNA using the Mint cDNA synthesis kit, with priming by a TRBC-specific oligonucleotide. After uracil-DNA glycosylase treatment, a first 18-cycle PCR used universal primers M1SS and BC2_uni_R on all cDNA. The source study handled its data this way. Normalization of each sample was performed by random selection of 1 million high-quality reads, each carrying a distinct molecular identifier. Instead of being binned into consensus sequences, reads that shared molecular identifiers were thrown out. MiTCR, set to a Q25 quality threshold and the strictest error-elimination algorithm, was used for CDR3 identification, clonotype clustering and error correction. A nonparametric unseen species model using Euler transformation provided a lower-bound estimate of total TCR beta diversity. TCRdb handled the public reads itself, with Q25 trimming in fastp and clone calling in MiXCR, and kept productive beta chains. Here each entry gathers all rows of one CDR3 protein and keeps the most common genes and DNA. In this record, the V and J calls reflect TCRdb's handling and not the investigators' own analysis. The sample data list 1.4 million to 1.5 million distinct CDR3 sequences, and around two fifths of these were observed just once. 6.5% to 10% of the sample is in the top ten clones.

The chain links TRBV9 with TRBJ2-5; 11 junctional bases match TRBD2. The sample was blood. The TCR was taken from a woman between 18 and 29 years old in good health. The CDR3 amino acid sequence is: CASSVELAGGETQYF. The nucleotide sequence is TGTGCCAGCAGCGTAGAGCTAGCGGGAGGAGAGACCCAGTACTTC. Outside the CDR3, residues come from the reference TRBV9 and TRBJ2-5 proteins, so the full variable domain is: DSGVTQTPKHLITATGQRVTLRCSPRSGDLSVYWYQQSLDQGLQFLIQYYNGEERAKGNILERFSAQQFPDLHSELNLSSLELGDSALYFCASSVELAGGETQYFGPGTRLLVL.